These T cell receptor beta chains were read from a single sample in a study of blood T cell repertoires in COVID-19. The method was immunoSEQ multiplex PCR; TCRdb's version includes in-frame clones alone and lacks a portion of them. The table has tens of thousands of clones, roughly four fifths seen once. Sequencing was performed on peripheral blood. All receptors come from a man in his 70s with COVID-19, enrolled during active disease. Each CDR3 is given with its conserved first and last residue. The D gene is left open where the match is weak. Not all rows give a size; the values are once, few, many and, for expanded clones, a class.

>TRBD2|TRBJ2-1|NA|TRBV11-3
CASSLGTSHEQFF
TGTGCCAGCAGCTTAGGGACTAGCCATGAGCAGTTCTTC
>NA|TRBJ2-1|many|TRBV2
CASSINNEQFF
TGTGCCAGCAGTATCAACAATGAGCAGTTCTTC
>TRBD1|TRBJ2-5|NA|TRBV7-3
CASSLMGQGAIETQYF
TGTGCCAGCAGCTTAATGGGACAGGGGGCTATAGAGACCCAGTACTTC
>NA|TRBJ2-3|NA|TRBV3-1/TRBV3-2
CASSQGYRTDTQYF
TGTGCCAGCAGCCAAGGATACAGGACAGATACGCAGTATTTT
>TRBD1|TRBJ2-7|NA|TRBV28
CASSPRDRGLDEQYF
TGTGCCAGCAGTCCCCGGGACAGGGGGCTCGACGAGCAGTACTTC
>NA|TRBJ2-7|NA|TRBV27
CASSLTEFYEQYF
TGTGCCAGCAGTCTGACAGAGTTCTACGAGCAGTACTTC
>TRBD2|TRBJ2-7|few|TRBV2
CASSEEASGRRRYEQYF
TGTGCCAGCAGTGAAGAGGCTAGCGGGAGAAGGAGGTACGAGCAGTACTTC
>TRBD2|TRBJ2-7|once|TRBV27
CASSGLAETYEQYF
TGTGCCAGCAGCGGACTAGCGGAGACCTACGAGCAGTACTTC
>NA|TRBJ2-7|NA|TRBV29-1
CSVSQTRGYEQYF
TGCAGCGTTTCTCAAACAAGGGGCTACGAGCAGTACTTC
>NA|TRBJ1-1|NA|TRBV7-2
CASSLSVNTEAFF
TGTGCCAGCAGCTTGTCAGTGAACACTGAAGCTTTCTTT
>TRBD2|TRBJ2-1|NA|TRBV7-9
CASSQGGGRSHNEQFF
TGTGCCAGCAGCCAGGGCGGCGGGAGGTCGCACAATGAGCAGTTCTTC
>TRBD1|TRBJ1-2|few|TRBV4-1
CASSQTGDLHGYTF
TGCGCCAGCAGCCAGACAGGGGATCTTCATGGCTACACCTTC
>NA|TRBJ1-1|NA|TRBV7-6
CASSLPATQGTEAFF
TGTGCCAGCAGCCTACCAGCGACCCAGGGGACTGAAGCTTTCTTT
>NA|TRBJ2-2|NA|TRBV4-1
CASSRSDSNTGELFF
TGCGCCAGCAGCCGCTCGGACAGTAACACCGGGGAGCTGTTTTTT
>TRBD1|TRBJ1-3|NA|TRBV18
CASSPPMTGLVSAGNTIYF
TGTGCCAGCTCACCACCGATGACAGGGCTCGTTTCGGCTGGAAACACCATATATTTT
>NA|TRBJ1-2|NA|TRBV3-1/TRBV3-2
CASSQTVNYGYTF
TGTGCCAGCAGCCAGACAGTTAACTATGGCTACACCTTC
>TRBD2|TRBJ2-5|NA|TRBV2
CASSETSGRETQYF
TGTGCCAGCAGTGAAACTAGCGGGAGGGAGACCCAGTACTTC
>NA|TRBJ2-7|NA|TRBV20-1
CSAHSYEQYF
TGCAGTGCCCACTCCTACGAGCAGTACTTC
>TRBD1|TRBJ2-2|NA|TRBV15
CATSRGQGEGSGELFF
TGTGCCACCAGCAGAGGACAGGGGGAAGGGTCCGGGGAGCTGTTTTTT
>TRBD1|TRBJ2-5|NA|TRBV25-1
CASMTGAAETQYF
TGTGCCAGCATGACAGGGGCGGCAGAGACCCAGTACTTC
>TRBD2|TRBJ2-1|NA|TRBV28
CASSLTSGRVGNEQFF
TGTGCCAGCAGTTTAACTAGCGGGAGAGTAGGCAATGAGCAGTTCTTC
>TRBD2|TRBJ2-7|few|TRBV14
CASSRGLASNEQYF
TGTGCCAGCAGCCGCGGACTAGCTTCTAACGAGCAGTACTTC
>NA|TRBJ2-7|NA|TRBV29-1
CSVARGQGSEQYF
TGCAGCGTTGCACGCGGCCAGGGCAGCGAGCAGTACTTC
>NA|TRBJ1-3|NA|TRBV5-5
CASREGLISGNTIYF
TGTGCCAGCAGGGAGGGGCTTATCTCTGGAAACACCATATATTTT
>TRBD2|TRBJ2-7|NA|TRBV9
CASSMGLAGVYEQYF
TGTGCCAGCAGCATGGGACTAGCGGGAGTATACGAGCAGTACTTC
>TRBD1|TRBJ2-7|NA|TRBV7-2
CASSSRDRGLPEQYF
TGTGCCAGCAGCTCCCGGGACAGGGGGCTGCCCGAGCAGTACTTC
>NA|TRBJ1-2|NA|TRBV18
CASSPESLSYGYTF
TGTGCCAGCTCACCTGAAAGCCTCTCCTATGGCTACACCTTC
>NA|TRBJ1-1|NA|TRBV5-1
CASSLIDRSTEAFF
TGCGCCAGCAGCTTAATCGACAGGTCCACTGAAGCTTTCTTT
>TRBD2|TRBJ2-3|NA|TRBV5-1
CASSRGTSGTDTQYF
TGCGCCAGCAGCCGGGGGACTAGCGGCACAGATACGCAGTATTTT
>NA|TRBJ1-5|once|TRBV20-1
CSASGGINQPQHF
TGCAGTGCTAGTGGAGGGATCAATCAGCCCCAGCATTTT
>TRBD1|TRBJ2-7|once|TRBV28
CASSSTGTGAYEQYF
TGTGCCAGCAGTTCAACCGGGACAGGGGCTTACGAGCAGTACTTC
>TRBD1|TRBJ2-7|few|TRBV5-6
CASSLAGQGAEQYF
TGTGCCAGCAGCTTGGCGGGACAGGGAGCCGAGCAGTACTTC
>TRBD1|TRBJ2-7|NA|TRBV5-1
CASSSTGQGYEQYF
TGCGCCAGCAGCTCGACCGGACAGGGCTACGAGCAGTACTTC
>NA|TRBJ2-5|NA|TRBV10-3
CAIKAGYQETQYF
TGTGCCATCAAAGCAGGGTACCAAGAGACCCAGTACTTC
>TRBD2|TRBJ2-3|NA|TRBV28
CASSSTILLAGTDTQYF
TGTGCCAGCAGTTCTACTATATTACTAGCGGGCACAGATACGCAGTATTTT
>NA|TRBJ1-1|NA|TRBV6-2/TRBV6-3
CASSYGGRRAFF
TGTGCCAGCAGTTATGGAGGAAGAAGAGCTTTCTTT
>TRBD1|TRBJ1-2|NA|TRBV19
CASGLPGTGSNYGYTF
TGTGCCAGTGGACTCCCGGGGACAGGGAGTAACTATGGCTACACCTTC
>NA|TRBJ2-1|NA|TRBV5-6
CASSQGFGQEQFF
TGTGCCAGCAGCCAGGGGTTCGGGCAGGAGCAGTTCTTC
>TRBD1|TRBJ1-3|NA|TRBV9
CASSVLGRQGENTIYF
TGTGCCAGCAGCGTACTCGGCCGACAGGGCGAAAACACCATATATTTT
>NA|TRBJ1-2|NA|TRBV30
CAWSVRLNYGYTF
TGTGCCTGGAGTGTCAGATTAAACTATGGCTACACCTTC
>NA|TRBJ1-6|few|TRBV9
CASSVGGPNNSPLHF
TGTGCCAGCAGCGTCGGGGGTCCGAATAATTCACCCCTCCACTTT
>TRBD2|TRBJ2-1|NA|TRBV19
CASSPPLWEREKRNEQFF
TGTGCCAGTAGTCCGCCCCTGTGGGAGCGGGAGAAGAGGAATGAGCAGTTCTTC
>NA|TRBJ2-1|NA|TRBV5-1
CASSLVAGEGEQFF
TGCGCCAGCAGCTTGGTGGCAGGGGAAGGGGAGCAGTTCTTC
>TRBD2|TRBJ2-2|NA|TRBV10-2
CASSLAGANTGELFF
TGCGCCAGCAGTCTAGCGGGAGCAAACACCGGGGAGCTGTTTTTT
>TRBD2|TRBJ2-6|NA|TRBV11-2
CASSLGASGTSGANVLTF
TGTGCCAGCAGCTTAGGTGCTAGCGGGACCTCTGGGGCCAACGTCCTGACTTTC
>TRBD2|TRBJ2-2|NA|TRBV11-3
CASSSSSGSSGGELFF
TGTGCCAGCAGCTCGTCTAGCGGGAGCTCCGGCGGGGAGCTGTTTTTT
>NA|TRBJ2-3|NA|TRBV24-1
CATSDLYGRGTDTQYF
TGTGCCACCAGTGATTTGTACGGGCGGGGCACAGATACGCAGTATTTT
>TRBD2|TRBJ2-1|NA|TRBV27
CASSLGLAGGEQFF
TGTGCCAGCAGCCTGGGACTAGCGGGAGGGGAGCAGTTCTTC
>NA|TRBJ1-5|NA|TRBV7-2
CASSSYSNQPQHF
TGTGCCAGCAGCTCCTATAGCAATCAGCCCCAGCATTTT
>TRBD1|TRBJ2-7|NA|TRBV28
CASSLFLGQGSSYEQYF
TGTGCCAGCAGTTTATTCCTGGGACAGGGGAGCTCCTACGAGCAGTACTTC
>NA|TRBJ1-2|NA|TRBV7-9
CASSLIQVHGYTF
TGTGCCAGCAGCTTAATCCAGGTCCATGGCTACACCTTC
>NA|TRBJ2-3|NA|TRBV20-1
CSASDLGTDTQYF
TGCAGTGCTAGTGATCTCGGGACAGATACGCAGTATTTT
>NA|TRBJ1-2|NA|TRBV28
CASSPTHTGSYGYTF
TGTGCCAGCAGTCCGACTCACACAGGATCCTATGGCTACACCTTC
>NA|TRBJ1-1|once|TRBV6-2/TRBV6-3
CASSYQLESVLNTEAFF
TGTGCCAGCAGTTACCAACTTGAGTCGGTCCTGAACACTGAAGCTTTCTTT
>TRBD2|TRBJ2-1|NA|TRBV4-3
CASSQGTSGSRYNEQFF
TGCGCCAGCAGCCAAGGGACTAGCGGGAGCCGCTACAATGAGCAGTTCTTC